These 28 T cell receptor beta chains came from one sample sequenced in a study of Ad26.COV2.S vaccination and SARS-CoV-2 variants. Generated by immunoSEQ multiplex PCR, the TCRdb table keeps only in-frame clones and is missing some. The data show 430,000 or so clones, roughly 89% seen once. Treatment specified: some 19 received Ad26.COV2.S at low or high dose, single or two shots; 5 received placebo; per-sample allocation not given. Material that was analyzed had been drawn on day 63 after the first vaccine or placebo injection. The sequenced sample was peripheral blood, obtained in a trial of Ad26.COV2.S vaccine versus placebo. The receptors stem from a person between 18 and 65 years old who received the Ad26.COV2.S COVID-19 vaccine or a placebo.

The chain couples TRBV27 to TRBJ2-2, with 9 bases aligning to TRBD2. V dropped 4 bases and J dropped 5; count of bases not matched to a gene: 8. CDR3 length: 16 residues. From germline, CDR1 is MNHEY and CDR2 SMNVEV (reference sequence). The CDR3 DNA is TGTGCCAGCAGTTGGGAGCGGGAGGTTCGAACCGGGGAGCTGTTTTTT. Amino acid sequence: CASSWEREVRTGELFF.

This clone occurred a few times. The chain couples TRBV9 to TRBJ2-7; 7 positions match TRBD1. Germline-derived CDR1 and CDR2 are SGDLS and YYNGEE. The CDR3 loop spans 15 amino acids. The V gene end was trimmed by 4 bases and the J gene end by 5 bases; junction bases not matched to a gene: 12. The CDR3 here is CASSPQTGHIDEQYF. CDR3 nucleotides: TGTGCCAGCAGCCCCCAGACAGGGCATATCGACGAGCAGTACTTC.

The V gene is TRBV9, the J gene TRBJ2-2, with 8 bases aligning to TRBD1. CDR1 SGDLS and CDR2 YYNGEE come from the germline V gene. After removal of 1 base from V and 5 bases from J, the junction contained 4 bases not matched to a gene. The CDR3 is 15 amino acids. The CDR3 DNA sequence: TGTGCCAGCAGCGTACAGGGGGCTTGGACCGGGGAGCTGTTTTTT. It specifies CASSVQGAWTGELFF. The full variable domain, with the rest looked up from reference TRBV9 and TRBJ2-2, is DSGVTQTPKHLITATGQRVTLRCSPRSGDLSVYWYQQSLDQGLQFLIQYYNGEERAKGNILERFSAQQFPDLHSELNLSSLELGDSALYFCASSVQGAWTGELFFGEGSRLTVL.

CDR3 nucleotides: TGTGCCAGCAGGTACCCCGGTGTGGGTTCACCCCTCCACTTT. Translated, it gives CASRYPGVGSPLHF. This chain connects TRBV6-5 to TRBJ1-6; D is undetermined. The germline V gene encodes CDR1 MNHEY and CDR2 SVGAGI. CDR3 length: 14 residues. The V end lost 6 bases, the J end lost 9 bases, and 15 bases lay between the germline ends.

This chain connects TRBV9 to TRBJ1-4; D ambiguous. From germline, CDR1 is SGDLS and CDR2 YYNGEE. The V gene lost 0 bases and the J gene lost 0 bases, with 9 bases spanning the gap. The CDR3 covers 16 residues. The CDR3 is CASSVGARTTNEKLFF. The DNA for the CDR3 is TGTGCCAGCAGCGTAGGCGCTCGTACAACTAATGAAAAACTGTTTTTT.

This rearrangement joins TRBV12-3 or TRBV12-4 to TRBJ1-6, with 8 bases that match TRBD1. This CDR3 is 13 amino acids long. The J segment lost 10 bases and the V segment lost 8 bases, leaving 7 bases of the junction unmatched. The CDR3 region is CASQGAGRSPLHF. In nucleotides, the CDR3 is TGTGCCAGCCAGGGGGCAGGGAGGTCACCCCTCCACTTT.

This clone has more than one count but fewer than ten. The chain carries TRBV4-3 and TRBJ2-7, with D possibly TRBD1 on 5 matching bases. The germline V and J ends were trimmed by 4 bases and 6 bases, with 16 bases remaining between them. The CDR3 is 14 amino acids. Germline V gene data show CDR1 as LGHNA and CDR2 as YSLEER. The CDR3 coding sequence is TGCGCCAGCAGCCCTGGGGCCCTAAGAGGCGAGCAGTACTTC. Translated, it gives CASSPGALRGEQYF.

V is TRBV2 and J is TRBJ1-4; D remains ambiguous. The CDR3 has 14 amino acids. Trimming cost V 3 bases and J 8 bases, with 13 bases left between them. Germline V lookup: CDR1 SNHLY, CDR2 FYNNEI. The CDR3 here is CASSERLNEEKLFF. The CDR3 region has the DNA TGTGCCAGCAGTGAGAGACTTAACGAGGAAAAACTGTTTTTT. The entire variable domain, with the rest obtained from reference TRBV2 and TRBJ1-4, is as follows: EPEVTQTPSHQVTQMGQEVILRCVPISNHLYFYWYRQILGQKVEFLVSFYNNEISEKSEIFDDQFSVERPDGSNFTLKIRSTKLEDSAMYFCASSERLNEEKLFFGSGTQLSVL.

The genes are TRBV7-9 and TRBJ1-2; D not resolved. Trimming left V 0 bases short and J 8 bases short, with 16 bases between. CDR1 and CDR2 (germline): SEHNR, FQNEAQ (reference sequence). The CDR3 contains 15 residues. The CDR3 DNA reads TGTGCCAGCAGCTTAGCGGGCCTCCCTAATCTGGGCTACACCTTC. Amino acids: CASSLAGLPNLGYTF.

The CDR3 loop reads CASSPPQTGGNTEAFF. In DNA form, the CDR3 reads TGTGCCAGCAGCCCACCCCAGACAGGGGGGAACACTGAAGCTTTCTTT. The chain employs TRBV5-4 and TRBJ1-1; the match to TRBD1 covers 9 bases. The CDR3 sequence is 16 residues long. CDR1 is SGHNT and CDR2 is YYREEE in the germline V gene (reference sequence). V shed 4 bases and J 1 base; nucleotides not matched to a gene: 8.

CDR3 sequence reads: CASSLLLGEKLFF. CDR3 sequence (DNA): TGTGCCAGCAGTTTACTCCTGGGGGAAAAACTGTTTTTT. The J gene is TRBJ1-4, the V gene TRBV27; D unresolved. This CDR3 comprises 13 residues. Trimming took off 2 bases at V and 8 bases at J, with 9 bases between the two ends. The germline V gene encodes CDR1 MNHEY and CDR2 SMNVEV (reference sequence).

This chain connects TRBV15 to TRBJ2-3; D remains unclear. V lost 0 bases to trimming and J lost 0 bases, with 10 bases between them. Germline CDR1 and CDR2: LNHNV and YYDKDF (reference sequence). The CDR3 extends over 16 amino acids. In DNA form, the CDR3 reads TGTGCCACCAGCAGAGATTTCGGCCCTAGCACAGATACGCAGTATTTT. Its protein product is CATSRDFGPSTDTQYF.

Only one count was recorded for this clone. This chain joins TRBV5-1 and TRBJ2-3; perhaps D is TRBD1 or TRBD2 (6 bases each). Germline V gene lookup returns CDR1 SGHRS and CDR2 YFSETQ. This CDR3 region has 15 residues. The V and J ends lost 3 bases and 4 bases respectively, with 15 bases between them. The CDR3: CASSSGQGGSDTQYF. The CDR3 region has the DNA TGCGCCAGCAGCTCGGGACAAGGAGGGTCAGATACGCAGTATTTT.

V usage is TRBV19 and J usage is TRBJ2-3; D is ambiguous. The V end lost 3 bases, the J end lost 0 bases, and 10 bases lay between the germline ends. This CDR3 contains 15 residues. CDR1 LNHDA and CDR2 SQIVND come from the germline V gene (reference sequence). The CDR3 reads CASSMGYTSTDTQYF. CDR3 in DNA: TGTGCCAGTAGTATGGGGTATACTAGCACAGATACGCAGTATTTT.

This clone has a handful of counts. The rearrangement uses TRBV18 and TRBJ2-7; D gene uncertain. The germline CDR1 and CDR2 sequences are KGHSH and LQKENI. The V gene lost 4 bases and the J gene lost 0 bases, with 13 bases spanning the gap. This CDR3 is 15 amino acids long. The CDR3 sequence: CASSLALYSSYEQYV. The CDR3 coding sequence is TGTGCCAGCTCACTCGCCTTGTACAGCTCCTACGAGCAGTACGTC.

The chain has TRBV6-2 or TRBV6-3 and TRBJ2-5; D might be TRBD2 (6 bases). Germline values: CDR1 MNHEY, CDR2 SVGEGT. Trimming took off 1 base at V and 3 bases at J, with 15 bases between the two ends. The CDR3 runs to 16 residues. The CDR3 DNA follows: TGTGCCAGCAGTTACTTTCCCGGGACTCTCAAAGAGACCCAGTACTTC. Translation: CASSYFPGTLKETQYF.

The genes are TRBV28 and TRBJ2-3; D gene uncertain. The CDR3 sequence is 11 residues long. Germline loops: CDR1 MDHEN, CDR2 SYDVKM. V was cut by 8 bases and J by 3 bases, with 6 bases left in between. The CDR3 sequence: CASLLTDTQYF. CDR3 DNA sequence: TGTGCCAGCTTGCTGACAGATACGCAGTATTTT.

V and J are TRBV4-3 and TRBJ2-5; D possibly corresponds to TRBD2 (6 bases). CDR3 length: 15 residues. Germline V gives CDR1 LGHNA, CDR2 YSLEER. V gave up 0 bases and J gave up 5 bases, with 13 bases separating them. The CDR3 here is CASSQELREVETQYF. CDR3 in DNA: TGCGCCAGCAGCCAAGAGCTCAGGGAGGTGGAGACCCAGTACTTC.

The V and J genes are TRBV29-1 and TRBJ2-1; weak D call: TRBD1 (6 bases). Trimming stripped 5 bases from V and 1 base from J, with 12 bases between. The germline V gene encodes CDR1 SQVTM and CDR2 ANQGSEA. The CDR3 runs 14 residues. DNA of the CDR3: TGCAGCGTTTACAGGGTAATGTCCTACAATGAGCAGTTCTTC. Translation: CSVYRVMSYNEQFF.

The chain has TRBV5-4 and TRBJ2-7, with 11 positions matching TRBD1. J was trimmed by 3 bases and V by 4 bases; bases with no gene match: 6. CDR1 and CDR2 from the germline V gene are SGHNT and YYREEE (reference sequence). This CDR3 has 15 residues. The CDR3 protein is CASSRSGTGGYEQYF. The DNA for the CDR3 is TGTGCCAGCAGCCGCTCCGGGACAGGGGGCTACGAGCAGTACTTC.

The chain couples TRBV27 to TRBJ1-5, with TRBD1 matching over 9 bases. V dropped 2 bases and J dropped 0; count of bases not matched to a gene: 8. CDR3 length: 18 amino acids. Germline loops: CDR1 MNHEY, CDR2 SMNVEV (reference sequence). CDR3 sequence: CASSLRGQGRGSNQPQHF. For the CDR3, the DNA is TGTGCCAGCAGTTTAAGGGGACAGGGTCGCGGTAGCAATCAGCCCCAGCATTTT.

The rearrangement uses TRBV13 and TRBJ1-2; D gene ambiguous. CDR1 and CDR2 (germline): PRHDT, FYEKMQ (reference sequence). Trimming took 4 bases from V and 7 from J, leaving 16 bases between them. The CDR3 spans 14 residues. The DNA for the CDR3 is TGTGCCAGCAGCTCACGACCCTCCCCAGTTGGCTACACCTTC. Translated: CASSSRPSPVGYTF.

The genes are TRBV15 and TRBJ1-5, with no clear D. The CDR3 consists of 16 residues. Germline CDR1 and CDR2: LNHNV and YYDKDF (reference sequence). Trimming shortened V by 5 bases and J by 6 bases, and 20 bases separated the two germline ends. The CDR3 here is CATSSSGPEGGQPQHF. The CDR3 region has the DNA TGTGCCACCAGCTCCAGCGGCCCCGAGGGAGGTCAGCCCCAGCATTTT.

The rearrangement uses TRBV19 and TRBJ1-5; D unresolved. V was shortened by 3 bases and J by 5 bases, with 8 bases between the two germline ends. Germline values: CDR1 LNHDA, CDR2 SQIVND (reference sequence). The CDR3 runs 13 residues. The CDR3 DNA sequence: TGTGCCAGTAGTATTAGTGCTGATCAGCCCCAGCATTTT. It specifies CASSISADQPQHF. Full variable domain (missing parts from reference TRBV19 and TRBJ1-5): DGGITQSPKYLFRKEGQNVTLSCEQNLNHDAMYWYRQDPGQGLRLIYYSQIVNDFQKGDIAEGYSVSREKKESFPLTVTSAQKNPTAFYLCASSISADQPQHFGDGTRLSIL.

This clone was found a few times. V gene TRBV19 combines with J gene TRBJ2-3; 15 positions match TRBD2. The CDR3 sequence is 18 residues long. Germline trimming cut 7 bases from V and 4 bases from J; bases unmatched to any gene: 12. Per germline, CDR1 LNHDA and CDR2 SQIVND (reference sequence). This CDR3 is CASTSRGLAGGVSDTQYF. The CDR3 DNA sequence: TGTGCCAGTACCTCCAGGGGACTAGCGGGGGGCGTCTCAGATACGCAGTATTTT.

This chain joins TRBV7-9 and TRBJ1-5, with D perhaps TRBD1 (5 bases). Trimming took off 1 base at V and 5 bases at J, with 6 bases between the two ends. Germline assignment: CDR1 SEHNR and CDR2 FQNEAQ (reference sequence). This CDR3 has 13 amino acids. Here the CDR3 DNA reads TGTGCCAGCAGCTTAGGACAGTATCAGCCCCAGCATTTT. Its protein is CASSLGQYQPQHF.

In this sample, this clone turned up a few times. The rearrangement links TRBV7-3 to TRBJ1-3; no firm D call. Germline V gives CDR1 SGHTA, CDR2 FQGTGA. V was trimmed by 8 bases and J by 2 bases, leaving 16 bases between them. The CDR3 totals 15 residues. The CDR3 nucleotides are TGTGCCAGCTACCTGTGGGGTCCTGCTGGAAACACCATATATTTT. This encodes CASYLWGPAGNTIYF.

The V gene is TRBV3-1 (or the pseudogene TRBV3-2), the J gene TRBJ1-1; D is possibly TRBD1 (5 bases). Germline V gene sequence: CDR1 LGHDT, CDR2 YNNKEL (reference sequence). With 1 base removed from V and 8 bases from J, the gap between germline ends came to 8 bases. The CDR3 totals 12 residues. CDR3 region: CASSQATDEAFF. CDR3 nucleotide sequence: TGTGCCAGCAGCCAAGCGACAGACGAAGCTTTCTTT.